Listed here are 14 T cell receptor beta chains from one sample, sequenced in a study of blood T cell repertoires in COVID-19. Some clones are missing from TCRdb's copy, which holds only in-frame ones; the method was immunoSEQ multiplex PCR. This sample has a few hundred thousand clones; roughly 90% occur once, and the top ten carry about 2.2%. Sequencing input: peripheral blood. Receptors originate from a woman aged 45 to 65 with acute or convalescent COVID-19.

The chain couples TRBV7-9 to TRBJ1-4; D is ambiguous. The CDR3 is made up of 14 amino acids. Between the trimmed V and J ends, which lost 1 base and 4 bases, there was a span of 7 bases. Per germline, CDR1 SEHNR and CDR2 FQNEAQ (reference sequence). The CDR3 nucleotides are TGTGCCAGCAGCTTAGGCAGGTTTAATGAAAAACTGTTTTTT. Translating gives CASSLGRFNEKLFF. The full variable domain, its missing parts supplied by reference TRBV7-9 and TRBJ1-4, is DTGVSQNPRHKITKRGQNVTFRCDPISEHNRLYWYRQTLGQGPEFLTYFQNEAQLEKSRLLSDRFSAERPKGSFSTLEIQRTEQGDSAMYLCASSLGRFNEKLFFGSGTQLSVL.

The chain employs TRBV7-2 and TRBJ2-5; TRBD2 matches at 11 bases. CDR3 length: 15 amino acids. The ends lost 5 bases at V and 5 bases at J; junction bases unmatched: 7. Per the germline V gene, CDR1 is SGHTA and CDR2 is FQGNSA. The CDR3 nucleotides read TGTGCCAGCAGCGATAGCGGGGGGGCCTGGGAGACCCAGTACTTC. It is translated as CASSDSGGAWETQYF.

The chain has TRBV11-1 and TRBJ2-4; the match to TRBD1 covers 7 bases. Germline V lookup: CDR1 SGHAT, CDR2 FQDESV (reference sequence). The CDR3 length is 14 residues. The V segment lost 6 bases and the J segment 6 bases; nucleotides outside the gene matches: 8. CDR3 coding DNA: TGTGCCAGCAGAAGCCGGGACAGCGCAAACATTCAGTACTTC. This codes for CASRSRDSANIQYF.

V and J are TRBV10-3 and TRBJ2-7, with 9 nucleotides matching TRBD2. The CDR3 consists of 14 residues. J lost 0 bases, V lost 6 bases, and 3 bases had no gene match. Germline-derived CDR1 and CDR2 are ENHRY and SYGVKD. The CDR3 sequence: CAIRQREDSYEQYF. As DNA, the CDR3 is TGTGCCATCAGACAGCGGGAGGACTCCTACGAGCAGTACTTC.

CDR3 DNA sequence: TGCGCCAGCAGCTCGGGAGACAGCTCCTACGAGCAGTACTTC. Its translation: CASSSGDSSYEQYF. The chain links TRBV5-1 to TRBJ2-7; possibly TRBD2 for D (6 bases). CDR3 size: 14 residues. Germline assignment: CDR1 SGHRS and CDR2 YFSETQ. V shed 3 bases and J shed 0 bases, with 10 bases lying between them. Supplemented by reference TRBV5-1 and TRBJ2-7, the full variable domain reads KAGVTQTPRYLIKTRGQQVTLSCSPISGHRSVSWYQQTPGQGLQFLFEYFSETQRNKGNFPGRFSGRQFSNSRSEMNVSTLELGDSALYLCASSSGDSSYEQYFGPGTRLTVT.

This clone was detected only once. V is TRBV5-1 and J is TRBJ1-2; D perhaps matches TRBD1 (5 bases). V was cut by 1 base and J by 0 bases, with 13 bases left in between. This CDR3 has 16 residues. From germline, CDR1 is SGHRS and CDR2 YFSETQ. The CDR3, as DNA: TGCGCCAGCAGCTTGCCGCGGGGCGCTTCTAACTATGGCTACACCTTC. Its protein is CASSLPRGASNYGYTF. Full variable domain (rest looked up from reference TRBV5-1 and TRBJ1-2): KAGVTQTPRYLIKTRGQQVTLSCSPISGHRSVSWYQQTPGQGLQFLFEYFSETQRNKGNFPGRFSGRQFSNSRSEMNVSTLELGDSALYLCASSLPRGASNYGYTFGSGTRLTVV.

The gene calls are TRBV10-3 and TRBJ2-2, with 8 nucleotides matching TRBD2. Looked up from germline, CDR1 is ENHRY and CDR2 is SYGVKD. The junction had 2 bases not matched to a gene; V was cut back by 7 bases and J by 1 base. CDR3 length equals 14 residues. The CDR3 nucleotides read TGTGCCATCACCGGGACTAGGAACACCGGGGAGCTGTTTTTT. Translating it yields CAITGTRNTGELFF.

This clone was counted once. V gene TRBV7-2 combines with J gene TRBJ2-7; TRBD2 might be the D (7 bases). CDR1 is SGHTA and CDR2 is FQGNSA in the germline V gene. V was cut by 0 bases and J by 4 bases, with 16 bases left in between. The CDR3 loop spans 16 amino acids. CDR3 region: CASSLAGGGAGYEQYF. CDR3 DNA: TGTGCCAGCAGCTTAGCAGGAGGGGGGGCCGGGTACGAGCAGTACTTC.

The CDR3 bases are TGCGCCAGCAGCTTCGCCGGGACAGGGGAGGGGGAGCAGTACTTC. It encodes CASSFAGTGEGEQYF. The chain combines TRBV5-1 with TRBJ2-7, with TRBD1 matching 10 bases. Germline CDR1 is SGHRS and CDR2 is YFSETQ. With 2 bases clipped from V and 7 bases from J, the junction kept 9 bases outside the gene matches. The CDR3 runs 15 residues.

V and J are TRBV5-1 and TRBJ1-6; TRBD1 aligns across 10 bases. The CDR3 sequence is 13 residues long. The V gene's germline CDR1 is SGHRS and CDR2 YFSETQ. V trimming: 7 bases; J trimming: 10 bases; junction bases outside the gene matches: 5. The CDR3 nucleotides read TGCGCCAGCCAGACAGGGGGCGGATCACCCCTCCACTTT. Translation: CASQTGGGSPLHF.

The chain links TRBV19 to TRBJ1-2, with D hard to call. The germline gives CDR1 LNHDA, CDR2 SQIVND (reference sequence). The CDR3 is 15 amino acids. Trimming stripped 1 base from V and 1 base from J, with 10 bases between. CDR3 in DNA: TGTGCCAGTAGTATAGCGGTTAGCGATAACTATGGCTACACCTTC. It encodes CASSIAVSDNYGYTF.

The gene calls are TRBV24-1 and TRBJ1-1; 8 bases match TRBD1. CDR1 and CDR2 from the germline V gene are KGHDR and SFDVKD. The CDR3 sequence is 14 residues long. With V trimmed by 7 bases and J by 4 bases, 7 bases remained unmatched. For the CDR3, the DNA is TGTGCCACCAGCCCAGGGGGCTGGGGCACTGAAGCTTTCTTT. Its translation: CATSPGGWGTEAFF.

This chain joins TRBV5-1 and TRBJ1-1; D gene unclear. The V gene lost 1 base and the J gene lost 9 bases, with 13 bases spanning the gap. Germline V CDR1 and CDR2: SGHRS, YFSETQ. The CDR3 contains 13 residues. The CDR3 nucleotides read TGCGCCAGCAGCTTGTTCGGGGTGAAGCAAGCTTTCTTT. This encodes CASSLFGVKQAFF.

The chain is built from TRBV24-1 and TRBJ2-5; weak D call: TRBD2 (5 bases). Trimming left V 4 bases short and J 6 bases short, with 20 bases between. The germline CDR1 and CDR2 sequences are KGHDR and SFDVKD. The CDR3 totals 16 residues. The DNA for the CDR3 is TGTGCCACCAGTGAAGCGGACTCTTTGCGGAAGAAGACCCAGTACTTC. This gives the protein CATSEADSLRKKTQYF.